This TCR beta chain was captured by sequencing in a study of T-cell memory formation after mild COVID-19 (dated by TCRdb to the early 2020s). Regarding the study in general: Most TCR sequence clusters were specific to one of the two donors. The cohort was made up of two young adult volunteers, one female and one male, who were previously healthy. Longitudinal TCRalpha and TCRbeta repertoire sequencing tracked T-cell clones expanding and contracting after mild COVID-19 in a couple of donors.

This clonotype was observed many times. Its cognate antigen has yet to be identified. No qualities accompany the bases; no much larger clone lies one base away. What the authors observed across the whole study: Whether the second-wave clones peaking on day 37 were SARS-CoV-2 specific was not confirmed. Some responding clones were detected in pre-infection memory, which suggested that pre-existing cross-reactive memory T cells had joined the SARS-CoV-2 response. Contracting CD4+ clones appeared mostly in the CM and EM memory subsets, whereas CD8+ clones were enriched in EMRA. Clones that contracted from day 15 to 85 showed balanced CD4/CD8 phenotypes, whereas a second wave of clones that expanded from day 15 to 37 leaned towards CD4+. Only a couple of mild cases were covered in the study, and larger cohorts including severe cases with pre-infection samples were considered necessary.

Ficoll-Paque density gradient centrifugation was used to isolate PBMCs. The germline V gene encodes CDR1 SGHTA and CDR2 FQGTGA. The CDR3 runs 14 residues from the cysteine to the phenylalanine. Solely the CDR3 DNA is kept, with 42 bases framed from the first base. The germline ends are 14 bases apart after V is trimmed by 5 bases and J by 9 bases. The instrument was an Illumina NovaSeq 6000. Using 5'RACE with constant-segment primers, TCRalpha and TCRbeta cDNA libraries were constructed, with sample barcodes and unique molecular identifiers added in the process. Trizol reagent was used to extract RNA from every sample. Libraries were amplified in two PCR steps, with a second sample barcode and Illumina TruSeq adapters added in the second step. Sequencing of the libraries was done on an Illumina NovaSeq, producing 2 x 150 bp paired-end reads. The authors' analysis ran thus. Reads were demultiplexed and collapsed into UMI-guided consensus sequences with migec v1.2.7. Using mixcr v2.1.11, UMI consensuses were aligned to TRA and TRB V and J templates and then assembled into clonotypes. Expanded or contracted clonotypes were those called significant by both edgeR and NoisET, with noise models trained on biological replicates. For edgeR calls, the thresholds were a false discovery rate-adjusted p below 0.01 and a log2 fold-change of 1. As an exploratory analysis of dynamics, max-normalized trajectories of the 1000 most abundant clonotypes were examined by PCA with hierarchical clustering. The CD4 or CD8 phenotype of responding clones was assigned using the separately sequenced CD4+ and CD8+ repertoires. TCRdb reprocessing: public reads trimmed at Q25 with fastp, clones called with MiXCR, in-frame beta chains kept. Under each unique CDR3 protein, matching rows form one entry showing the most common genes and DNA. The V and J calls reflect TCRdb's pipeline rather than the authors' work. Here the sample has 280,000 or so distinct CDR3 sequences; approximately 8% occur a single time. Under 25% of the sample rests with the top ten.

Sequenced material: PBMCs or a T cell subset sorted from them (not recorded which). The rearranged chain carries TRBV7-3 and TRBJ1-6; the D region possibly corresponds to TRBD1 (5 bases align). The origin of this receptor is a man between 18 and 35 years old who had mild COVID-19 (a few samples of this study predate the infection). The sample titles of this study are shuffled in the database, so cell type and time point are left out; the donor was told from shared clones. The CDR3 reads CASSKRDRLSPLHF. At the DNA level, the sequence is TGTGCCAGCAGCAAAAGGGACCGCCTTTCACCCCTCCACTTT.